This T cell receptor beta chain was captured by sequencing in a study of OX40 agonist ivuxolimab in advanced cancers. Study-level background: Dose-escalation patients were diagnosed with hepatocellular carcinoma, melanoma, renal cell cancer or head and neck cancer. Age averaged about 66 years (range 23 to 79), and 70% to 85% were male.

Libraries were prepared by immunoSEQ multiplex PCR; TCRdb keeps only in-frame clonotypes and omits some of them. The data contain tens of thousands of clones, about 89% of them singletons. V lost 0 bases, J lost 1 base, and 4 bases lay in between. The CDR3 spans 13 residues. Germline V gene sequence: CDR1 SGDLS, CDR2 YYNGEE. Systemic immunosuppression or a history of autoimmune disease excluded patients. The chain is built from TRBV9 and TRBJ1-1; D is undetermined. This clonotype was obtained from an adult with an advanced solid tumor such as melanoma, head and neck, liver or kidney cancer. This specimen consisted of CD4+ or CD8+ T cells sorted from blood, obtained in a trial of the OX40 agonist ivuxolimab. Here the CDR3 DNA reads TGTGCCAGCAGCGTAGGGTGGAACACTGAAGCTTTCTTT. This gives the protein CASSVGWNTEAFF.